This TCR beta chain was captured in a study of cytomegalovirus exposure and HLA in healthy donors. This clone came up once. The CDR3 spans 15 residues. Trimming left V 4 bases short and J 9 bases short, with 19 bases between. Germline values: CDR1 SGDLS, CDR2 YYNGEE. The data were produced by immunoSEQ multiplex PCR, yet TCRdb's version contains in-frame clones alone and is incomplete. There are about 82,000 clones in the sample; 85% to 95% occur only once, and 0.67% lies in the top ten. The sequence came from a man younger than 35 in good health and CMV-seronegative. The sequencing sample was made of PBMCs. The chain uses TRBV9 and TRBJ1-4, with unresolved D. The CDR3 loop is CASSPQDTSLQKLFF. The CDR3 DNA sequence: TGTGCCAGCAGCCCCCAAGACACGTCTCTTCAAAAACTGTTTTTT.